Following are 21 T cell receptor beta chains from one sample sequenced in a study of blood T cells in healthy people across ages. For the second PCR, which ran for about 6 to 11 cycles, a sample-barcoded 5' primer and a J-beta primer mix were used. TCRdb reprocessed the 5' RACE reads via MiXCR and lists one record per CDR3 protein. In the table there are roughly 930,000 distinct CDR3 sequences, roughly 48% of which are singletons. Sample: blood. These receptor sequences come from a young man in good health.

The chain combines TRBV7-9 with TRBJ2-7; D is perhaps TRBD1 or TRBD2 (5 bases each). Germline lookup yields CDR1 SEHNR and CDR2 FQNEAQ (reference sequence). The CDR3 runs to 15 residues. Trimming removed 1 base from V and 2 bases from J, with 12 bases in between. CDR3 DNA: TGTGCCAGCAGCTTAGACCGGGACGGAACCTACGAGCAGTACTTC. Translation: CASSLDRDGTYEQYF.

This clonotype was seen a handful of times. V gene TRBV3-1 combines with J gene TRBJ1-6, with TRBD1 as a possible D gene (5 bases). The CDR3 has 17 residues. Trimming pared 4 bases from V and 2 bases from J, leaving 15 bases between. CDR1 and CDR2 from the germline V gene are LGHDT and YNNKEL (reference sequence). The CDR3 DNA follows: TGTGCCAGCAGCCCCCGGGGCAGACAGACCTATAATTCACCCCTCCACTTT. Amino acids: CASSPRGRQTYNSPLHF.

The V call is TRBV5-1, the J call TRBJ2-5, with TRBD1 matching over 10 bases. CDR1 and CDR2 from the germline V gene are SGHRS and YFSETQ. Trimming took 4 bases from V and 4 from J; bases not matched to a gene: 10. The CDR3 has 16 amino acids. The CDR3 DNA reads TGCGCCAGCAGCCGCGAGGGACAGGGGATTCTAGAGACCCAGTACTTC. Its protein is CASSREGQGILETQYF.

The chain joins TRBV3-1 to TRBJ1-5, with 11 positions matching TRBD1. CDR3 length: 15 residues. The germline V gene has CDR1 LGHDT and CDR2 YNNKEL (reference sequence). V lost 9 bases, J lost 5 bases, and 9 bases stayed unmatched. CDR3: CASGFGTGGDQPQHF. CDR3 nucleotide sequence: TGTGCCAGTGGGTTTGGGACAGGGGGGGATCAGCCCCAGCATTTT.

The J gene is TRBJ2-5, the V gene TRBV24-1, with TRBD2 identical over 7 bases. CDR1 is KGHDR and CDR2 is SFDVKD in the germline V gene. V dropped 5 bases and J dropped 7; count of bases not matched to a gene: 3. The CDR3 is 12 amino acids. For the CDR3, the DNA is TGTGCCACCAGTGGAGGGAGGGGGACCCAGTACTTC. Protein: CATSGGRGTQYF.

This clonotype was observed a few times. This chain connects TRBV6-2 or TRBV6-3 to TRBJ2-7, with unresolved D. The CDR3 covers 13 residues. The V end was cut by 2 bases, the J end by 3 bases, with 8 bases between. Germline assignment: CDR1 MNHEY and CDR2 SVGEGT. DNA of the CDR3: TGTGCCAGCAGTTACCCGGGTGGCTACGAGCAGTACTTC. Its translation: CASSYPGGYEQYF.

The chain is built from TRBV5-1 and TRBJ2-1; weak D call: TRBD2 (6 bases). V lost 3 bases to trimming and J lost 9 bases, with 10 bases between them. CDR1 SGHRS and CDR2 YFSETQ come from the germline V gene. The CDR3 extends over 12 amino acids. The CDR3 DNA reads TGCGCCAGCAGCTCCGCGGGGTTTGAGCAGTTCTTC. It translates to CASSSAGFEQFF.

This clonotype was seen more than once but under ten times. The rearrangement uses TRBV4-2 and TRBJ1-6; TRBD1 matches at 9 bases. Germline V CDR1 and CDR2: LGHNA, YNFKEQ. J was trimmed by 9 bases and V by 0 bases; bases with no gene match: 9. CDR3 length: 17 residues. CDR3 amino acids: CASSQEGRDRDGSPLHF. The CDR3 DNA follows: TGTGCCAGCAGCCAAGAGGGGCGGGACAGGGACGGTTCACCCCTCCACTTT.

This clonotype has only a few counts. The gene calls are TRBV4-2 and TRBJ2-1, with 10 bases fitting TRBD2. Germline V CDR1 and CDR2: LGHNA, YNFKEQ. CDR3 length: 18 residues. The V gene end was trimmed by 0 bases and the J gene end by 0 bases; junction bases not matched to a gene: 5. CDR3 residues: CASSQDLLAGASYNEQFF. The CDR3 DNA reads as TGTGCCAGCAGCCAAGATCTCCTAGCGGGGGCCTCCTACAATGAGCAGTTCTTC.

This clonotype was observed a few times. The V and J genes are TRBV10-3 and TRBJ2-1; TRBD2 agrees at 10 bases. This CDR3 comprises 15 residues. Germline values: CDR1 ENHRY, CDR2 SYGVKD. Unmatched junction bases numbered 4, after V lost 4 bases and J lost 4 bases. The CDR3 is CAISGSSGGYNEQFF. The CDR3 region has the DNA TGTGCCATCAGTGGTAGTAGCGGGGGGTACAATGAGCAGTTCTTC.

The V and J genes are TRBV6-6 and TRBJ1-3, with D perhaps matching TRBD1 (6 bases). CDR1 and CDR2 (germline): MNHNY, SVGAGI (reference sequence). This CDR3 contains 16 residues. The V and J ends lost 4 bases and 1 base respectively, with 14 bases between them. The CDR3 DNA reads as TGTGCCAGCAGTTTGAACAGGGTGGGTTCTGGAAACACCATATATTTT. Its translation: CASSLNRVGSGNTIYF.

As concerns this clonotype: Compared with germline, one end of the junction differs, possibly owing to a read error. CDR3 nucleotides: TGTGCCAGCAGTTTAGACAGATTCCAAGAGACTCAGTACTTC. This encodes CASSLDRFQETQYF. The chain combines TRBV12-3 or TRBV12-4 with TRBJ2-5; D is undetermined. This CDR3 contains 14 residues.

V is TRBV29-1 and J is TRBJ1-1; D is possibly TRBD1 (6 bases). The CDR3 covers 13 residues. The V gene's germline CDR1 is SQVTM and CDR2 ANQGSEA. Trimming left V 4 bases short and J 1 base short, with 10 bases between. The CDR3 nucleotides are TGCAGCGTTGCCAAACAGGGGAACACTGAAGCTTTCTTT. It yields the protein CSVAKQGNTEAFF.

This clonotype showed up just a few times. The chain uses TRBV15 and TRBJ2-5; no firm D call. The DNA matches TRBJ2-7 better at its end, which makes the J call doubtful. The germline CDR1 and CDR2 sequences are LNHNV and YYDKDF (reference sequence). There are 12 residues in the CDR3. In nucleotides, the CDR3 is TGTGCCACCAGCCTAAACTTCTACGAGCAGTACTTC. It is translated as CATSLNFYEQYF.

The chain carries TRBV20-1 and TRBJ2-2; 9 nucleotides match TRBD2. The CDR3 extends over 16 amino acids. Germline CDR1 and CDR2: DFQATT and SNEGSKA (reference sequence). J was trimmed by 4 bases and V by 3 bases; bases with no gene match: 9. The CDR3 bases are TGCAGTGCTAGGAGTCCGGTGCGGGGGGGCACCGGGGAGCTGTTTTTT. As protein: CSARSPVRGGTGELFF.

This sequence joins TRBV29-1 and TRBJ2-7; D not resolved. Trimming cost V 3 bases and J 1 base, with 4 bases left between them. The CDR3 covers 11 residues. CDR1 is SQVTM and CDR2 is ANQGSEA in the germline V gene. DNA for the CDR3: TGCAGCGTTGAGAATTCCTACGAGCAGTACTTC. Its translation is CSVENSYEQYF.

V is TRBV7-9 and J is TRBJ2-3; 15 nucleotides agree with TRBD2. The V and J ends lost 6 bases and 4 bases, in that order; junction bases with no gene match: 11. In germline, CDR1 is SEHNR, CDR2 FQNEAQ (reference sequence). CDR3 size: 18 residues. The CDR3 DNA reads as TGTGCCAGCAGGTCAGGACTAGCGGGGGGGCCTTTTGCAGATACGCAGTATTTT. Translating gives CASRSGLAGGPFADTQYF.

The genes are TRBV28 and TRBJ2-3; D not certain. The CDR3 is 16 residues long. Trimming took 1 base from V and 0 from J, leaving 11 bases between them. From germline, CDR1 is MDHEN and CDR2 SYDVKM. The CDR3 loop reads CASSLLGLTSTDTQYF. CDR3 coding DNA: TGTGCCAGCAGTTTATTAGGTCTGACTAGCACAGATACGCAGTATTTT.

This clonotype was seen more than once but under ten times. This rearrangement joins TRBV9 to TRBJ2-1; TRBD2 aligns across 13 bases. This CDR3 contains 21 residues. CDR1 and CDR2 (germline): SGDLS, YYNGEE. J was trimmed by 2 bases and V by 1 base; bases with no gene match: 15. For the CDR3, the DNA is TGTGCCAGCAGCGTACCCAAAGGGAGGACTAGCGGGGGATTACCCTACAATGAGCAGTTCTTC. It specifies CASSVPKGRTSGGLPYNEQFF.

This chain joins TRBV7-2 and TRBJ1-6, with TRBD1 matching 9 bases. The germline gives CDR1 SGHTA, CDR2 FQGNSA. This CDR3 region has 15 residues. J lost 7 bases, V lost 3 bases, and 4 bases had no gene match. The CDR3, as DNA: TGTGCCAGCAGCTTTCGGGACAGGGACAATTCACCCCTCCACTTT. This translates into CASSFRDRDNSPLHF.

The chain links TRBV28 to TRBJ1-4, with 7 positions matching TRBD1. V dropped 2 bases and J dropped 5; count of bases not matched to a gene: 2. The germline gives CDR1 MDHEN, CDR2 SYDVKM. The CDR3 is made up of 14 amino acids. The CDR3 here is CASSLGQANEKLFF. The CDR3 coding sequence is TGTGCCAGCAGTTTAGGACAGGCAAATGAAAAACTGTTTTTT.